A selection of T cell receptor beta chains follows, all from one sample in a study of blood T cell repertoires in COVID-19. Data came from immunoSEQ multiplex PCR; TCRdb stores just in-frame clones and leaves some out. This sample has about 370,000 clones, with around 90% found just once. Input material: peripheral blood. The receptors stem from a man younger than 30 with active or convalescent COVID-19. The CDR3 runs from the conserved cysteine through the conserved F or W. The D gene is left open where the match is weak.

D | V | CDR3
- | TRBV24-1 | CATSEPGSYNEQFF
TRBD1 | TRBV6-2/TRBV6-3 | CASSRETGGFYNEQFF
TRBD2 | TRBV29-1 | CSVETLRERETYNEQFF
- | TRBV28 | CASSFGFGYTF
- | TRBV23-1 | CASSHYGYTF
TRBD2 | TRBV4-3 | CASSHDPPQAGTSTDTQYF
TRBD1 | TRBV4-3 | CASSPGQGQSRANVLTF
- | TRBV6-5 | CASSYSPGVGAFF
TRBD1 | TRBV20-1 | CSASGGTGGVEQYF
- | TRBV19 | CASSIGGAKLFF
- | TRBV11-2 | CASSLVPLDYWAGDTQYF
- | TRBV27 | CASSSSGLAGYGYTF
- | TRBV6-2/TRBV6-3 | CASSLLDSNSGNTIYF
TRBD2 | TRBV12-5 | CASGWTSGGRTDTQYF
- | TRBV7-9 | CASRPGHRYEQYF
- | TRBV21-1 | CASSNRQGRRHEQYF
- | TRBV3-1/TRBV3-2 | CASSQGPGPNTEAFF
- | TRBV3-1/TRBV3-2 | CASSQVSSQETQYF
TRBD1 | TRBV19 | CASSTSGTGGPGKAQHF
TRBD2 | TRBV6-6 | CASRATGLAADYEQYF
TRBD2 | TRBV5-5 | CASSLLGSGGVKNIQYF
- | TRBV27 | CASSLSGASTPYGYTF
- | TRBV9 | CASSLQGSSNYGYTF
TRBD1 | TRBV6-2/TRBV6-3 | CASSYSGQLNSPLHF
- | TRBV9 | CASGGVNTEAFF
TRBD1 | TRBV3-1/TRBV3-2 | CASSRDRGIREQYF
TRBD2 | TRBV27 | CASSTTLLAGGPYEQYF
- | TRBV9 | CASSVYGSGANVLTF
TRBD1 | TRBV7-2 | CASSIGQGNNQPQHF
TRBD1 | TRBV27 | CASSPWTGGDTQYF
TRBD2 | TRBV7-6 | CASTTQGGPYNEQFF
- | TRBV10-3 | CAISELEGLTGELFF
TRBD2 | TRBV6-2/TRBV6-3 | CASSPWGLAGAYEQFF
TRBD1 | TRBV27 | CASSPDRAIYYGYTF
- | TRBV24-1 | CATSDWGPNEKLFF
TRBD1 | TRBV3-1/TRBV3-2 | CASSQAYRGRTYNSPLHF
- | TRBV6-4 | CASSETIGDSPLHF
- | TRBV27 | CASSFPQEFGNEQFF
- | TRBV6-5 | CASGGAEDTQYF
- | TRBV4-3 | CASSQDGGTQPQHF
TRBD1 | TRBV7-6 | CASSLARGVGEKLFF
TRBD2 | TRBV5-5 | CASSHSGTQGNEQFF
TRBD1 | TRBV28 | CASRSRQGISYNSPLHF
- | TRBV9 | CASSPGSQETQYF
- | TRBV19 | CASKIGGERNQPQHF
TRBD2 | TRBV20-1 | CSGRAYNEQFF
- | TRBV7-9 | CASSLASHSPLHF
TRBD1 | TRBV27 | CASSIGTGERGYTF
- | TRBV28 | CASMGTGYGYTF
- | TRBV7-9 | CASSLLDSDTEAFF
- | TRBV28 | CASMGRGVYGYTF
- | TRBV7-2 | CASSPYRADTQYF
- | TRBV6-5 | CASSPKVSYNTEAFF